Sequencing of this T cell receptor (beta chain) was carried out in a study of early T cells in non-severe SARS-CoV-2 infection. CDR3 length equals 15 residues. Germline CDR1 ENHRY, CDR2 SYGVKD. V was pared by 0 bases and J by 7 bases, with 10 bases between. The TCR library protocol was used to attach unique molecular identifiers. These identifiers were attached to individual cDNA molecules. TCRdb re-analysed the 5' RACE reads in MiXCR, keeping a single row per CDR3 protein. The sample gives about 26,000 distinct CDR3 sequences, 5.3% of which show up once; 4.5% is in the top ten. The TCR comes from an adult who was a healthcare worker with PCR-confirmed SARS-CoV-2 infection or an uninfected control (not recorded which). J is TRBJ1-6 and V is TRBV10-3; no definite D call. Material: whole blood. The CDR3 nucleotides are TGTGCCATCAGTGAGTCTGACCGGTTGAATTCACCCCTCCACTTT. Amino acid sequence: CAISESDRLNSPLHF.